A single sample gave rise to the 31 T cell receptor beta chains below, sequenced in a study of cytomegalovirus exposure and HLA in healthy donors. Clones were sequenced by immunoSEQ multiplex PCR, and TCRdb holds only the in-frame ones, with some missing. The data hold about 180,000 clones, with 86% observed a single time. The sequencing sample was made of PBMCs. The receptor source for this set is a man between 18 and 35 years old in good health and CMV-seropositive.

This chain uses TRBV30 with TRBJ2-3; TRBD2 might be the D (5 bases). This CDR3 has 12 residues. Between the trimmed V and J ends, which lost 0 bases and 4 bases, there was a span of 5 bases. The germline V gene encodes CDR1 GTSNPN and CDR2 SVGIG (reference sequence). CDR3 residues: CAWSVRADTQYF. In DNA form, the CDR3 reads TGTGCCTGGAGTGTGAGGGCAGATACGCAGTATTTT.

The chain uses TRBV5-4 and TRBJ2-7, with 8 bases lining up with TRBD2. CDR3 length: 14 residues. V lost 2 bases and J lost 4; bases outside the gene matches: 5. Germline V gene sequence: CDR1 SGHNT, CDR2 YYREEE (reference sequence). The CDR3 is CASSLRGGRYEQYF. The CDR3, as DNA: TGTGCCAGCAGCTTACGGGGGGGCCGGTACGAGCAGTACTTC.

V and J are TRBV9 and TRBJ2-7; TRBD2 matches 7 bases. The CDR3 has 16 amino acids. The germline CDR1 and CDR2 sequences are SGDLS and YYNGEE. V trimming: 5 bases; J trimming: 3 bases; junction bases outside the gene matches: 14. The CDR3 reads CASSTAGGGSSYEQYF. CDR3 nucleotide sequence: TGTGCCAGCAGTACGGCTGGGGGAGGGAGCAGCTACGAGCAGTACTTC. Complete variable domain (other parts from reference TRBV9 and TRBJ2-7): DSGVTQTPKHLITATGQRVTLRCSPRSGDLSVYWYQQSLDQGLQFLIQYYNGEERAKGNILERFSAQQFPDLHSELNLSSLELGDSALYFCASSTAGGGSSYEQYFGPGTRLTVT.

This chain joins TRBV9 and TRBJ2-1; TRBD2 matches at 10 bases. Germline CDR1 SGDLS, CDR2 YYNGEE. This CDR3 comprises 15 residues. The ends lost 2 bases at V and 5 bases at J; junction bases unmatched: 4. DNA for the CDR3: TGTGCCAGCAGCGTGGGACTAGCGATCCACAATGAGCAGTTCTTC. It yields the protein CASSVGLAIHNEQFF.

The V call is TRBV5-6, the J call TRBJ1-2; 8 bases align to TRBD1. V lost 8 bases and J lost 3; bases outside the gene matches: 6. CDR1 and CDR2 from the germline V gene are SGHDT and YYEEEE. The CDR3 covers 13 residues. The CDR3 region has the DNA TGTGCCAGTCAGGGGGCGAGGGACTATGGCTACACCTTC. Its translation: CASQGARDYGYTF.

This clone was seen more than once but under ten times. The chain employs TRBV18 and TRBJ1-2; 9 bases align to TRBD1. There are 15 residues in the CDR3. Per germline, CDR1 KGHSH and CDR2 LQKENI. V trimming: 2 bases; J trimming: 6 bases; junction bases outside the gene matches: 7. CDR3 sequence: CASSPDGTGSDGYTF. The DNA for the CDR3 is TGTGCCAGCTCACCAGACGGGACAGGGAGTGATGGCTACACCTTC.

CDR3 amino acids: CASSLLRGNTQYF. CDR3 bases: TGTGCCAGCAGCCTGCTGAGGGGGAATACGCAGTATTTT. This sequence joins TRBV5-6 and TRBJ2-3, with TRBD1 as a possible D gene (6 bases). Germline V gene lookup returns CDR1 SGHDT and CDR2 YYEEEE. Trimming removed 4 bases from V and 7 bases from J, with 13 bases in between. There are 13 residues in the CDR3.

This sequence joins TRBV9 and TRBJ1-6; TRBD1 is a possible D gene (6 bases). Looked up from germline, CDR1 is SGDLS and CDR2 is YYNGEE. Trimming took off 5 bases at V and 0 bases at J, with 15 bases between the two ends. The CDR3 has 17 amino acids. Written as DNA, the CDR3 is TGTGCCAGCAGTCCTACAGGGATTAGCTCCTATAATTCACCCCTCCACTTT. Amino acid sequence: CASSPTGISSYNSPLHF. The complete variable domain, with remaining parts taken from reference TRBV9 and TRBJ1-6, reads DSGVTQTPKHLITATGQRVTLRCSPRSGDLSVYWYQQSLDQGLQFLIQYYNGEERAKGNILERFSAQQFPDLHSELNLSSLELGDSALYFCASSPTGISSYNSPLHFGNGTRLTVT.

The chain employs TRBV12-5 and TRBJ2-7, with 7 nucleotides matching TRBD1. Germline V gives CDR1 LGHNT, CDR2 FRNRAP. The CDR3 has 14 residues. V lost 1 base to trimming and J lost 2 bases; unmatched junction nucleotides: 2. The CDR3 coding sequence is TGTGCTAGTGGTTTGGGGGACAGTACCTACGAGCAGTACTTC. Protein product: CASGLGDSTYEQYF.

V and J are TRBV19 and TRBJ2-1; the match to TRBD2 covers 16 bases. CDR3 length: 18 residues. Unmatched junction bases numbered 10, after V lost 3 bases and J lost 8 bases. Per the germline V gene, CDR1 is LNHDA and CDR2 is SQIVND (reference sequence). This chain's CDR3 is CASSIRTGTSGRDDEQFF. In DNA, the CDR3 is TGTGCCAGTAGTATCCGGACCGGGACTAGCGGGAGGGACGATGAGCAGTTCTTC.

This clone has more than one count but fewer than ten. The rearrangement uses TRBV7-9 and TRBJ1-1, with D maybe TRBD1 (5 bases). Per germline, CDR1 SEHNR and CDR2 FQNEAQ (reference sequence). CDR3 size: 13 residues. Trimming left V 5 bases short and J 5 bases short, with 12 bases between. Here the CDR3 reads CASSKVGDTEAFF. CDR3 nucleotides: TGTGCCAGCAGCAAAGTAGGGGATACTGAAGCTTTCTTT.

The rearrangement links TRBV9 to TRBJ1-1; D remains unclear. This CDR3 contains 13 residues. Trimming cost V 3 bases and J 8 bases, with 14 bases left between them. Germline values: CDR1 SGDLS, CDR2 YYNGEE. CDR3 in amino acids: CASSAGSILEAFF. The CDR3 DNA follows: TGTGCCAGCAGCGCCGGGAGCATTTTAGAAGCTTTCTTT.

This clone was detected once. The V gene is TRBV6-1, the J gene TRBJ2-7; D gene unclear. The length of the CDR3 is 14 residues. The ends were cut back, 3 bases at V and 6 bases at J, with 15 bases in the middle. The germline gives CDR1 MNHNS, CDR2 SASEGT. In DNA form, the CDR3 reads TGTGCCAGCAGTGATCACGACTGGCTTAGCGAGCAGTACTTC. Amino acids: CASSDHDWLSEQYF.

The chain joins TRBV18 to TRBJ2-3; D call uncertain. Between the trimmed V and J ends, which lost 0 bases and 6 bases, there was a span of 7 bases. CDR1 and CDR2 (germline): KGHSH, LQKENI. CDR3 size: 13 residues. The CDR3 DNA reads TGTGCCAGCTCACCACCGTTGAGGGATACGCAGTATTTT. It is translated as CASSPPLRDTQYF.

This chain uses TRBV11-3 with TRBJ2-1, with 9 bases that match TRBD1. The V gene end was trimmed by 0 bases and the J gene end by 7 bases; junction bases not matched to a gene: 13. The CDR3 is made up of 18 amino acids. Germline CDR1 reads SGHNT; CDR2 reads YENEEA. This chain's CDR3 is CASSLDQGGTGSPNEQFF. CDR3 nucleotides: TGTGCCAGCAGCTTAGATCAGGGGGGGACAGGGTCTCCAAATGAGCAGTTCTTC.

This clone was detected once. The chain combines TRBV7-8 with TRBJ2-1, with 9 bases fitting TRBD1. This CDR3 has 15 amino acids. Germline CDR1 reads SGHVS; CDR2 reads FQNEAQ. J gave up 3 bases and V 7 bases, and 7 bases lay outside the gene matches. DNA of the CDR3: TGTGCCAGCAATAGCGACAGGGGGGACTACAATGAGCAGTTCTTC. Translated: CASNSDRGDYNEQFF.

J is TRBJ2-7 and V is TRBV10-3, with a weak D call TRBD2 (7 bases). The CDR3 extends over 15 amino acids. Per the germline V gene, CDR1 is ENHRY and CDR2 is SYGVKD. Between the trimmed V and J ends, which lost 6 bases and 4 bases, there was a span of 19 bases. The CDR3 coding sequence is TGTGCCATCAGGGGGGGGGCGAATATCGTATACGAGCAGTACTTC. It specifies CAIRGGANIVYEQYF.

V gene TRBV25-1 combines with J gene TRBJ2-3; 7 bases are shared with TRBD2. Germline V gene sequence: CDR1 MGHDK, CDR2 SYGVNS. With 7 bases clipped from V and 4 bases from J, the junction kept 14 bases outside the gene matches. The CDR3 is made up of 16 amino acids. This CDR3 reads CASTGGREGQSDTQYF. In DNA, the CDR3 is TGTGCCAGCACTGGGGGAAGGGAGGGCCAATCAGATACGCAGTATTTT.

The chain recombines TRBV28 with TRBJ1-5; no definite D call. V lost 6 bases and J lost 15, with 12 bases in between. There are 10 residues in the CDR3. The germline CDR1 and CDR2 sequences are MDHEN and SYDVKM. CDR3 loop: CASSSLRLHF. For the CDR3, the DNA is TGTGCCAGCAGCTCCCTACGTTTGCATTTT.

The J gene is TRBJ1-1, the V gene TRBV6-5; 8 positions match TRBD1. Germline CDR1 and CDR2: MNHEY and SVGAGI. With 4 bases clipped from V and 1 base from J, the junction kept 5 bases outside the gene matches. The CDR3 is 15 residues long. The CDR3 DNA reads TGTGCCAGCAGTTCAGGGGGCCAGGGGAACACTGAAGCTTTCTTT. Protein: CASSSGGQGNTEAFF.

V gene TRBV7-9 combines with J gene TRBJ2-7, with TRBD1 matching over 7 bases. Germline CDR1 and CDR2: SEHNR and FQNEAQ (reference sequence). This CDR3 comprises 15 residues. The J segment lost 4 bases and the V segment lost 4 bases, leaving 10 bases of the junction unmatched. CDR3 sequence (DNA): TGTGCCAGCAGCTCGCTTCGAGGGGGCTTTTACGAGCAGTACTTC. Amino acid sequence: CASSSLRGGFYEQYF. The full variable domain, its missing parts supplied by reference TRBV7-9 and TRBJ2-7, is DTGVSQNPRHKITKRGQNVTFRCDPISEHNRLYWYRQTLGQGPEFLTYFQNEAQLEKSRLLSDRFSAERPKGSFSTLEIQRTEQGDSAMYLCASSSLRGGFYEQYFGPGTRLTVT.

In this sample, this clone turned up once. The chain joins TRBV28 to TRBJ2-7, with no clear D. V was clipped by 4 bases and J by 2 bases, with 15 bases between them. The CDR3 sequence is 15 residues long. Germline CDR1 and CDR2: MDHEN and SYDVKM. CDR3 sequence (DNA): TGTGCCAGCAGTTCGCCACCCCGTAGCACCTACGAGCAGTACTTC. Protein product: CASSSPPRSTYEQYF. The complete variable domain, with remaining parts taken from reference TRBV28 and TRBJ2-7, reads DVKVTQSSRYLVKRTGEKVFLECVQDMDHENMFWYRQDPGLGLRLIYFSYDVKMKEKGDIPEGYSVSREKKERFSLILESASTNQTSMYLCASSSPPRSTYEQYFGPGTRLTVT.

The rearrangement uses TRBV18 and TRBJ1-2, with 7 bases aligning to TRBD1. The V gene's germline CDR1 is KGHSH and CDR2 LQKENI. J was trimmed by 8 bases and V by 2 bases; bases with no gene match: 8. The CDR3 extends over 14 amino acids. This CDR3 reads CASSPETGALGYTF. CDR3 in DNA: TGTGCCAGCTCACCAGAAACAGGGGCCCTAGGCTACACCTTC.

CDR3 DNA: TGTGCCAGCAGCCAAACCGGAGGAGGGAATCAGCCCCAGCATTTT. This codes for CASSQTGGGNQPQHF. The chain links TRBV4-2 to TRBJ1-5; D gene unclear. From germline, CDR1 is LGHNA and CDR2 YNFKEQ. The CDR3 has 15 residues. Deletions cut 2 bases from V and 4 bases from J, with 12 bases between.

This rearrangement joins TRBV5-4 to TRBJ2-6; perhaps TRBD2 as D (5 bases). Trimming took 3 bases from V and 0 from J, leaving 13 bases between them. Germline CDR1 and CDR2: SGHNT and YYREEE (reference sequence). The CDR3 covers 17 residues. The CDR3 here is CASSSPGSSSGANVLTF. CDR3 in DNA: TGTGCCAGCAGCTCCCCGGGGTCCAGCTCTGGGGCCAACGTCCTGACTTTC.

This chain joins TRBV28 and TRBJ1-3; D not resolved. The CDR3 loop spans 14 amino acids. CDR1 is MDHEN, CDR2 SYDVKM, per germline. Trimming stripped 6 bases from V and 2 bases from J, with 11 bases between. CDR3 loop: CASRKGRAGNTIYF. The CDR3 coding sequence is TGTGCCAGCAGGAAAGGGAGGGCTGGAAACACCATATATTTT.

About this clone itself: The junction differs from germline at one of its ends, possibly a read error. The DNA for the CDR3 is TGTGCTAGCAGCTTAGAGGGCAGGGACACCGGGGAGCTGTTTTTT. Encoded protein: CASSLEGRDTGELFF. V and J are TRBV7-7 and TRBJ2-2; tentatively, D is TRBD1 or TRBD2 (5 bases each). This CDR3 region has 15 residues. CDR1 SSHAT and CDR2 FNYEAQ come from the germline V gene (reference sequence).

The chain links TRBV13 to TRBJ2-2; D might be TRBD1 (6 bases). V lost 7 bases to trimming and J lost 0 bases, with 12 bases between them. This CDR3 has 15 residues. Germline V gene lookup returns CDR1 PRHDT and CDR2 FYEKMQ (reference sequence). The CDR3 DNA is TGTGCCAGCACTCTGACAGGATCGAACACCGGGGAGCTGTTTTTT. Its protein product is CASTLTGSNTGELFF.

This clone was counted once. V and J are TRBV2 and TRBJ2-2; 12 bases match TRBD2. Trimming at V came to 5 bases and at J to 5 bases, leaving 6 bases not matched to a gene. This CDR3 comprises 16 residues. Germline CDR1 reads SNHLY; CDR2 reads FYNNEI. The CDR3 DNA is TGTGCCAGCAGTCCCCTAGCGGGAGGGCCAACCGGGGAGCTGTTTTTT. It yields the protein CASSPLAGGPTGELFF.

The count of this clone is one. This rearrangement joins TRBV28 to TRBJ2-7; D perhaps matches TRBD2 (7 bases). The CDR3 spans 14 residues. Trimming removed 2 bases from V and 2 bases from J, with 10 bases in between. Germline CDR1 is MDHEN and CDR2 is SYDVKM. CDR3 DNA: TGTGCCAGCAGTTTAACGGGGGGCCCCTACGAGCAGTACTTC. It yields the protein CASSLTGGPYEQYF. Variable domain in full (rest from reference TRBV28 and TRBJ2-7): DVKVTQSSRYLVKRTGEKVFLECVQDMDHENMFWYRQDPGLGLRLIYFSYDVKMKEKGDIPEGYSVSREKKERFSLILESASTNQTSMYLCASSLTGGPYEQYFGPGTRLTVT.

The chain links TRBV7-9 to TRBJ1-1, with a weak D call TRBD1 (5 bases). There are 11 residues in the CDR3. The V end lost 6 bases, the J end lost 5 bases, and 7 bases lay between the germline ends. Per the germline V gene, CDR1 is SEHNR and CDR2 is FQNEAQ (reference sequence). CDR3 residues: CASSRGTEAFF. As DNA, the CDR3 is TGTGCCAGCAGTCGGGGGACTGAAGCTTTCTTT.